This T cell receptor (beta chain) emerged from a study of T-cell reconstitution after alpha-beta-depleted transplantation in children. Many counts were recorded for this clonotype. Unique molecular identifiers were used to barcode this TCRbeta library. TCRdb reprocessed the PCR reads with MiXCR, giving one entry per CDR3 protein. The data contain tens of thousands of distinct CDR3 sequences, 5.5% to 7.5% of them seen just once; the ten biggest clones take up approximately 2.3%. The source was PBMCs from the stem cell graft donor, collected from the stem cell graft. The source of this sequence is a human donor who donated a stem cell graft to a child with acute lymphoblastic leukemia.

The CDR3, as DNA: TGCGCCAGCAGCTTGAGGCCCGACTCTGGGGCCAACGTCCTGACTTTC. It codes for CASSLRPDSGANVLTF. The chain couples TRBV5-1 to TRBJ2-6, with D unresolved. CDR1 and CDR2 from the germline V gene are SGHRS and YFSETQ. There are 16 residues in the CDR3. Trimming left V 1 base short and J 0 bases short, with 8 bases between.